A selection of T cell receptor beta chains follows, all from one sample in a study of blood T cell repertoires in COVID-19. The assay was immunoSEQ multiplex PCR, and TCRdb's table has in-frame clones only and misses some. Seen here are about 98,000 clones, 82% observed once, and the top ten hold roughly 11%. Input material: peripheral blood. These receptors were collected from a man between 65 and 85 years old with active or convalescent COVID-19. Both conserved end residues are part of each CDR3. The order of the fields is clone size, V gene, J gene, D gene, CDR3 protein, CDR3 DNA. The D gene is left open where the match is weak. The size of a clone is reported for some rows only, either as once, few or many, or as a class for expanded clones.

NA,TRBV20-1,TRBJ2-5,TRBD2,CSASSSGGYQETQYF,TGCAGTGCTAGTTCCAGCGGGGGGTACCAAGAGACCCAGTACTTC
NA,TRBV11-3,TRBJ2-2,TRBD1,CASLGQANTGELFF,TGTGCCAGTTTGGGACAGGCGAACACCGGGGAGCTGTTTTTT
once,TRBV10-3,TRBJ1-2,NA,CAISERYGDYGYTF,TGTGCCATCAGTGAACGGTACGGGGACTATGGCTACACCTTC
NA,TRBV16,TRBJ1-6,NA,CASSPGASPLHF,TGTGCCAGCAGCCCCGGAGCTTCACCCCTCCACTTT
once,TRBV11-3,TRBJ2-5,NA,CASSLVGRGETQYF,TGTGCCAGCAGCTTAGTGGGTAGGGGGGAGACCCAGTACTTC
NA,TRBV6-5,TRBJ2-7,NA,CASSYSPQGSPYEQYF,TGTGCCAGCAGTTACTCCCCACAGGGCTCCCCCTACGAGCAGTACTTC
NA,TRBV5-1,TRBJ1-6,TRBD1,CASSLVARQGNSPLHF,TGCGCCAGCAGCTTGGTGGCGCGACAGGGTAATTCACCCCTCCACTTT
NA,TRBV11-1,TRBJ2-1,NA,CASSVIPGALGNEQFF,TGTGCCAGCAGCGTAATTCCGGGAGCATTGGGCAATGAGCAGTTCTTC
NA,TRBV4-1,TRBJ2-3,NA,CASSQLSTDTQYF,TGCGCCAGCAGCCAATTAAGCACAGATACGCAGTATTTT
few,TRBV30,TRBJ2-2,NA,CAWSVRILTTGELFF,TGTGCCTGGAGTGTCAGGATCCTAACCACCGGGGAGCTGTTTTTT
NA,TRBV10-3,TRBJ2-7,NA,CAITPSPELRWQYF,TGTGCCATCACCCCAAGTCCAGAACTACGATGGCAGTACTTC
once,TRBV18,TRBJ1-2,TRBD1,CASSQRTGGGDSYGYTF,TGTGCCAGCTCACAACGGACAGGGGGCGGCGATAGCTATGGCTACACCTTC
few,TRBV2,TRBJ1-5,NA,CASSRQYSNQPQHF,TGTGCCAGCAGCCGACAGTATAGCAATCAGCCCCAGCATTTT
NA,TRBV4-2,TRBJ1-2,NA,CASRRTAGEYGEGYTF,TGTGCCAGCAGGCGAACAGCTGGGGAATATGGGGAGGGCTACACCTTC